This T cell receptor (beta chain) appears in the sequencing data of a study of T cells in Graves' hyperthyroidism and ophthalmopathy. Germline V CDR1 and CDR2: MNHEY, SVGEGT. V lost 7 bases to trimming and J lost 5 bases; unmatched junction nucleotides: 18. The CDR3 spans 18 residues. Study-wide findings and caveats: Researchers report that a 13 V-J model separated ophthalmopathy from stable hyperthyroidism.

Researchers amplified the TCR beta CDR3 regions from RNA transcripts. First-round RT-PCR of the TCR CDR3 relied on the HTBI primer set. Using its own MiXCR run on the multiplex PCR reads, TCRdb lists one record per CDR3 protein. Of nearly 600,000 distinct CDR3 sequences listed, 12% to 15% are singletons. A word on this clonotype: Its target is unknown.

This TCR came from a woman aged 18 to 35 with Graves' ophthalmopathy. This chain links TRBV6-2 or TRBV6-3 with TRBJ2-5; 11 bases align to TRBD2. The specimen was blood. CDR3 protein: CASNPQTSGDVPRETQYF. The DNA for the CDR3 is TGTGCCAGCAATCCACAGACTAGCGGGGACGTTCCGAGGGAGACCCAGTACTTC.